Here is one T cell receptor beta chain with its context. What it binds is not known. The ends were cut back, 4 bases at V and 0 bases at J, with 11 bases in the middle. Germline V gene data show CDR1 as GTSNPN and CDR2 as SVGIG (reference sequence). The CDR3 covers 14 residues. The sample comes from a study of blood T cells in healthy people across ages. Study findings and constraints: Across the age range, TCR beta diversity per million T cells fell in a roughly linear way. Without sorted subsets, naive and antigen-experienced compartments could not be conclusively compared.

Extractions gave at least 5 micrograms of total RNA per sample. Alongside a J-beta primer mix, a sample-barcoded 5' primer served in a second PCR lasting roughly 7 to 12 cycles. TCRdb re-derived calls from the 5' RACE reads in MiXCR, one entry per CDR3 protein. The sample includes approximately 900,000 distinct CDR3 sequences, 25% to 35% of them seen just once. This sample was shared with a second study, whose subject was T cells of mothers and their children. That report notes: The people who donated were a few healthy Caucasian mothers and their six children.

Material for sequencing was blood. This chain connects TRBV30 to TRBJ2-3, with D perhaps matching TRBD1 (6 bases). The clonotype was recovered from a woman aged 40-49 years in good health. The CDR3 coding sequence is TGTGCCTGGAACAGGGAAGGTAGCACAGATACGCAGTATTTT. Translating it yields CAWNREGSTDTQYF. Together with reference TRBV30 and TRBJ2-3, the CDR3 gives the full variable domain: SQTIHQWPATLVQPVGSPLSLECTVEGTSNPNLYWYRQAAGRGLQLLFYSVGIGQISSEVPQNLSASRPQDRQFILSSKKLLLSDSGFYLCAWNREGSTDTQYFGPGTRLTVL.